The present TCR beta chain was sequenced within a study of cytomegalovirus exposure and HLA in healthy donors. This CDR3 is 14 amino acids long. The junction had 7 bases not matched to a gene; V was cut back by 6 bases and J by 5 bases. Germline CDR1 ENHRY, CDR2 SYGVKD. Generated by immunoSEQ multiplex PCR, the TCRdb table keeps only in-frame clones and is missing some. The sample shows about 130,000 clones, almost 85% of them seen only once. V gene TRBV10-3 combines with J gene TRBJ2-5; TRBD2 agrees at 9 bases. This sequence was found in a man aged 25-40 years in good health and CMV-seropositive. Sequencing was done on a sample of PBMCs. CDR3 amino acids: CAIRGDSGRETQYF. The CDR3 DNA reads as TGTGCCATCAGGGGGGACAGCGGGAGGGAGACCCAGTACTTC.